This TCR beta chain was retrieved from a study of blood T cell repertoires in COVID-19 (TCRdb year 2020). With regard to the full study: Collaborator samples came from the United States, Italy and Spain and covered acute and convalescent phases of COVID-19. The prospective study material was composed of cDNA or gDNA derived from T cells, B-cell-depleted T cells, or PBMCs. Deeply sampled blood TCRbeta repertoires from subjects exposed to, actively infected with, or recovered from COVID-19 were included in the dataset. A freely available public database, intended as a resource for researchers studying the immune response to SARS-CoV-2, is where the repertoires were released. The samples were drawn from the first 160 participants of the ongoing ImmuneRACE study and from 1,254 subjects provided by 6 global collaborators. A de-identified subject ID, COVID-19 status, age in years and sex were almost always included in the sample metadata. Where available, HLA class I and class II types were obtained from metadata supplied by the sample provider rather than from assay-based typing.

TCRbeta CDR3 regions were amplified from genomic DNA by means of the immunoSEQ Assay, a bias-controlled multiplex PCR. Under the source paper's analysis protocol: Within the assay, amplification of reference gene primers was used to estimate how many nucleated cells each sample contained. To quantify the absolute abundance of each unique TCRbeta CDR3 rearrangement, sequence reads were collapsed and filtered. For each sample, productive Simpson clonality was calculated by taking the square root of Simpson's diversity index across productive rearrangements. Here the immuneACCESS table is served through TCRdb, limited to in-frame sequences with V and J called. Missing clones are a known gap in these copies; in checked studies unresolved V genes cover under half, and the rest lacks a known reason. Clonal size and the V and J genes are those of that table, whereas D and trimming came from the DNA. In this sample the table shows over 150,000 clones, approximately 86% of which occur a single time. Roughly 7% of the sample rests with the top ten.

The collaborating institutions used their own protocols to collect whole blood in K2EDTA tubes. For TCRbeta analysis, collaborators shipped samples in one of three forms: frozen whole blood, isolated PBMCs, or DNA extracted from either of those sample types. General findings and caveats noted by the study authors: How much clinical and demographic metadata was included differed by source and by participant, and the metadata was provided uncurated.

A distance of 9 bases separates the germline ends of V and J, which lose 5 bases and 4 bases respectively. The CDR3 contains 13 residues, cysteine and phenylalanine counted. The sequence is cut down to CDR3 DNA, 39 bases in frame from base 1. Looking up the germline V gene yields CDR1 SGHTA and CDR2 FQGNSA. Remarks on this clone: Its antigen target is currently unknown. Base quality data are lacking; no much larger clone is found one base away.

The sequence joins TRBV7-2 to TRBJ1-5; the D gene cannot be resolved reliably. This TCR was sampled from a man aged 45-65 years with active or convalescent COVID-19. Material: peripheral blood. The DNA reads TGTGCCAGCAGCGCCACACCTAATCAGCCCCAGCATTTT. Its protein reads: CASSATPNQPQHF.